One and the same sample provided the 27 T cell receptor beta chains below, sequenced in a study of early T cells in non-severe SARS-CoV-2 infection. TCRdb analysed the 5' RACE reads with MiXCR anew, one entry per CDR3 protein. Here the sample spans approximately 70,000 distinct CDR3 sequences, around 10% being singletons. The source was whole blood, collected at baseline. Receptors originate from an adult who was a healthcare worker with PCR-confirmed SARS-CoV-2 infection or an uninfected control (not recorded which).

The rearrangement uses TRBV4-2 and TRBJ2-1; the D is unclear. Germline CDR1 and CDR2: LGHNA and YNFKEQ. CDR3 length: 13 amino acids. V lost 1 base and J lost 5, with 6 bases in between. In DNA, the CDR3 is TGTGCCAGCAGCCAAGTTTTCGACAATGAGCAGTTCTTC. It is translated as CASSQVFDNEQFF.

This clonotype occurred many times. The rearrangement joins TRBV7-9 to TRBJ1-5; D possibly corresponds to TRBD1 (5 bases). The V end was cut by 1 base, the J end by 5 bases, with 12 bases between. This CDR3 region has 15 residues. Germline loops: CDR1 SEHNR, CDR2 FQNEAQ (reference sequence). CDR3 sequence: CASSLGDSIYQPQHF. The CDR3 DNA is TGTGCCAGCAGCTTAGGGGACTCAATTTATCAGCCCCAGCATTTT.

This clonotype was observed a handful of times. The chain links TRBV7-2 to TRBJ1-3; D may be TRBD1 (5 bases). From germline, CDR1 is SGHTA and CDR2 FQGNSA. Trimming pared 2 bases from V and 8 bases from J, leaving 13 bases between. This CDR3 region has 14 residues. The chain's CDR3 is CASSLRGVGDTIYF. The DNA of the CDR3 is TGTGCCAGCAGCTTAAGGGGTGTAGGTGACACCATATATTTT.

About this clonotype itself: A read error may be the cause here, since a much bigger clone is one base away. This sequence joins TRBV16 and TRBJ1-6, with 9 bases identical to TRBD1. This CDR3 spans 14 amino acids. The junction had 9 bases not matched to a gene; V was cut back by 4 bases and J by 14 bases. The V gene's germline CDR1 is KGHSY and CDR2 FQNENV. The CDR3 sequence is CASSLGTGPGSLHF. The CDR3 DNA reads as TGTGCCAGCAGCCTAGGGACAGGGCCCGGGTCCCTCCACTTT.

The sample holds a few counts of this clonotype. The CDR3 DNA follows: TGCGCCAGCAGTCCGCTCCTGACGGGAACTAAAGAGACCCAGTACTTC. Protein product: CASSPLLTGTKETQYF. This rearrangement joins TRBV5-1 to TRBJ2-5, with a weak D call TRBD2 (5 bases). V was pared by 5 bases and J by 3 bases, with 20 bases between. CDR3 length equals 16 residues. Germline V gene data show CDR1 as SGHRS and CDR2 as YFSETQ.

This clonotype was seen only a few times. The chain is built from TRBV18 and TRBJ1-1, with D uncertain. The germline CDR1 and CDR2 sequences are KGHSH and LQKENI. The germline V and J ends were trimmed by 3 bases and 1 base, with 6 bases remaining between them. The CDR3 has 13 residues. CDR3 DNA sequence: TGTGCCAGCTCACCTAACAGGAACACTGAAGCTTTCTTT. Translation: CASSPNRNTEAFF.

This clonotype appeared many times. The chain uses TRBV6-1 and TRBJ1-1, with D tentatively TRBD1 (5 bases). The CDR3 runs to 17 residues. Trimming cost V 7 bases and J 10 bases, with 31 bases left between them. Germline loops: CDR1 MNHNS, CDR2 SASEGT. For the CDR3, the DNA is TGTGCCAGCAAGGAGGGATTCAGGACACAGAATCAACGGGGAGCTTTCTTT. Encoded protein: CASKEGFRTQNQRGAFF.

This clonotype was observed a few times. V is TRBV7-6 and J is TRBJ1-1, with a tentative D call TRBD1 (5 bases). The length of the CDR3 is 14 residues. Trimming shortened V by 5 bases and J by 6 bases, and 16 bases separated the two germline ends. The V gene's germline CDR1 is SGHVS and CDR2 FNYEAQ. In nucleotides, the CDR3 is TGTGCCAGCAGCCGGACAAATAGCTATTCTGAAGCTTTCTTT. The encoded protein is CASSRTNSYSEAFF.

This clonotype was seen a few times. This rearrangement joins TRBV19 to TRBJ2-1; D is ambiguous. This CDR3 region has 11 residues. The V and J ends lost 5 bases and 5 bases respectively, with 4 bases between them. Germline CDR1 and CDR2: LNHDA and SQIVND (reference sequence). CDR3 in amino acids: CASSFDNEQFF. CDR3 nucleotides: TGTGCCAGTAGTTTCGACAATGAGCAGTTCTTC.

This clonotype was seen a few times. This chain uses TRBV5-4 with TRBJ2-7; D unclear. The CDR3 loop spans 12 amino acids. V dropped 2 bases and J dropped 3 bases, with 6 bases sitting between them. In germline, CDR1 is SGHNT, CDR2 YYREEE (reference sequence). The CDR3 sequence is CASSFDHYEQYF. CDR3 DNA sequence: TGTGCCAGCAGCTTCGACCACTACGAGCAGTACTTC.

This clonotype was counted at least ten times. The V gene is TRBV6-5, the J gene TRBJ2-1, with 7 bases identical to TRBD2. This CDR3 contains 15 residues. Germline CDR1 and CDR2: MNHEY and SVGAGI. V shed 6 bases and J 0 bases; nucleotides not matched to a gene: 5. The CDR3 reads CASSLGRTSYNEQFF. CDR3 bases: TGTGCCAGCAGCCTCGGGAGGACCTCCTACAATGAGCAGTTCTTC.

This clonotype turned up a few times. The rearrangement links TRBV6-5 to TRBJ1-1; 7 nucleotides line up with TRBD1. CDR3 length: 14 amino acids. With V trimmed by 2 bases and J by 2 bases, 2 bases remained unmatched. Germline V gene data show CDR1 as MNHEY and CDR2 as SVGAGI. This CDR3 reads CASSYGTANTEAFF. The CDR3 DNA reads TGTGCCAGCAGTTACGGGACAGCTAACACTGAAGCTTTCTTT.

In the case of this clonotype: A much larger clone differs from this one at a single base, so this may be a read error. The chain couples TRBV2 to TRBJ1-1; D possibly corresponds to TRBD1 (6 bases). CDR1 and CDR2 (germline): SNHLY, FYNNEI. V was trimmed by 6 bases and J by 1 base, leaving 9 bases between them. This CDR3 has 13 residues. CDR3 sequence reads: CASSGQQNTEAFF. DNA of the CDR3: TGTGCCAGCAGCGGACAGCAGAACACTGAAGCTTTCTTT. The whole variable domain, filled in from reference TRBV2 and TRBJ1-1, reads EPEVTQTPSHQVTQMGQEVILRCVPISNHLYFYWYRQILGQKVEFLVSFYNNEISEKSEIFDDQFSVERPDGSNFTLKIRSTKLEDSAMYFCASSGQQNTEAFFGQGTRLTVV.

This clonotype was detected a few times. J is TRBJ1-1 and V is TRBV11-2; D unresolved. Trimming removed 0 bases from V and 0 bases from J, with 14 bases in between. The germline CDR1 and CDR2 sequences are SGHAT and FQNNGV. CDR3 length: 17 residues. The CDR3 region has the DNA TGTGCCAGCAGCTTAGACAGTTCTTCGAGTGTGAACACTGAAGCTTTCTTT. Protein product: CASSLDSSSSVNTEAFF.

The V gene is TRBV7-6, the J gene TRBJ1-3; 7 nucleotides line up with TRBD1. The V gene's germline CDR1 is SGHVS and CDR2 FNYEAQ. V shed 6 bases, J shed 5 bases, and the junction held 7 bases outside the gene matches. This CDR3 has 14 residues. CDR3 in amino acids: CASRSYRGRNTIYF. CDR3 coding DNA: TGTGCCAGCAGATCTTACAGGGGAAGAAACACCATATATTTT.

V gene TRBV7-2 combines with J gene TRBJ2-2, with no clear D. Germline V gives CDR1 SGHTA, CDR2 FQGNSA. CDR3 length equals 15 residues. Trimming removed 1 base from V and 5 bases from J, with 11 bases in between. DNA for the CDR3: TGTGCCAGCAGCTTAGTGATACAGCTAACCGGGGAGCTGTTTTTT. This translates into CASSLVIQLTGELFF. Supplemented by reference TRBV7-2 and TRBJ2-2, the full variable domain reads GAGVSQSPSNKVTEKGKDVELRCDPISGHTALYWYRQSLGQGLEFLIYFQGNSAPDKSGLPSDRFSAERTGGSVSTLTIQRTQQEDSAVYLCASSLVIQLTGELFFGEGSRLTVL.

The rearrangement joins TRBV2 to TRBJ2-2; 13 bases line up with TRBD2. J lost 3 bases, V lost 4 bases, and 8 bases had no gene match. The CDR3 length is 18 residues. CDR1 and CDR2 (germline): SNHLY, FYNNEI. CDR3 DNA sequence: TGTGCCAGCAGTGGAGGACTAGCGGGGGCCGATTACACCGGGGAGCTGTTTTTT. Translating gives CASSGGLAGADYTGELFF.

This clonotype has at least ten counts. V gene TRBV7-6 combines with J gene TRBJ2-2; maybe TRBD2 (5 bases). Germline CDR1 SGHVS, CDR2 FNYEAQ. The CDR3 is 16 amino acids. The V end lost 2 bases, the J end lost 5 bases, and 15 bases lay between the germline ends. CDR3 amino acids: CASSLRGLYPTGELFF. CDR3 sequence (DNA): TGTGCCAGCAGCTTAAGAGGACTTTACCCAACCGGGGAGCTGTTTTTT. The entire variable domain, with the rest obtained from reference TRBV7-6 and TRBJ2-2, is as follows: GAGVSQSPRYKVTKRGQDVALRCDPISGHVSLYWYRQALGQGPEFLTYFNYEAQQDKSGLPNDRFSAERPEGSISTLTIQRTEQRDSAMYRCASSLRGLYPTGELFFGEGSRLTVL.

The chain employs TRBV6-2 or TRBV6-3 and TRBJ1-5; D may be TRBD1 (6 bases). Germline CDR1 is MNHEY and CDR2 is SVGEGT. Deletions cut 5 bases from V and 1 base from J, with 15 bases between. The CDR3 length is 16 residues. The CDR3 loop is CASSTIQGSSNQPQHF. CDR3 DNA: TGTGCCAGCAGTACTATACAGGGTTCCAGCAATCAGCCCCAGCATTTT.

This clonotype was counted only a few times. The genes are TRBV5-1 and TRBJ2-3; no clear D. CDR3 size: 13 residues. Per germline, CDR1 SGHRS and CDR2 YFSETQ. V gave up 0 bases and J gave up 6 bases, with 8 bases separating them. The CDR3 sequence: CASSLERADTQYF. CDR3 in DNA: TGCGCCAGCAGCTTGGAAAGGGCGGATACGCAGTATTTT. The full variable domain, rest sourced from reference TRBV5-1 and TRBJ2-3, is KAGVTQTPRYLIKTRGQQVTLSCSPISGHRSVSWYQQTPGQGLQFLFEYFSETQRNKGNFPGRFSGRQFSNSRSEMNVSTLELGDSALYLCASSLERADTQYFGPGTRLTVL.

The chain uses TRBV12-3 or TRBV12-4 and TRBJ2-4; tentatively, D is TRBD1 (7 bases). V lost 3 bases to trimming and J lost 7 bases, with 13 bases between them. This CDR3 is 14 amino acids long. The CDR3 spells CASSFGGTENIQYF. The DNA for the CDR3 is TGTGCCAGCAGTTTCGGCGGGACAGAGAACATTCAGTACTTC.

This clonotype was seen more than once but under ten times. The V call is TRBV6-5, the J call TRBJ2-2; TRBD1 matches 7 bases. The CDR3 loop spans 14 amino acids. Germline V gene sequence: CDR1 MNHEY, CDR2 SVGAGI. V was pared by 1 base and J by 6 bases, with 2 bases of the junction left unmatched. The CDR3 DNA follows: TGTGCCAGCAGTTACTTGGACAGGTCCGGGGAGCTGTTTTTT. This codes for CASSYLDRSGELFF.

The genes are TRBV5-1 and TRBJ2-2, with 8 bases matching TRBD2. The germline V gene encodes CDR1 SGHRS and CDR2 YFSETQ. Losses at the gene ends were 0 bases for V and 5 bases for J; bases not matched to a gene: 6. The CDR3 has 16 amino acids. CDR3 nucleotide sequence: TGCGCCAGCAGCTTGGCCAGCGGCGGGGGGACCGGGGAGCTGTTTTTT. It translates to CASSLASGGGTGELFF.

The chain couples TRBV28 to TRBJ2-1; D is unresolved. Trimming took 0 bases from V and 7 from J, leaving 1 base between them. The CDR3 covers 11 residues. Germline assignment: CDR1 MDHEN and CDR2 SYDVKM. The CDR3 nucleotides are TGTGCCAGCAGTTTATGGAATGAGCAGTTCTTC. Amino acids: CASSLWNEQFF. The full variable domain, with the rest looked up from reference TRBV28 and TRBJ2-1, is DVKVTQSSRYLVKRTGEKVFLECVQDMDHENMFWYRQDPGLGLRLIYFSYDVKMKEKGDIPEGYSVSREKKERFSLILESASTNQTSMYLCASSLWNEQFFGPGTRLTVL.

This clonotype was recorded at least ten times. The chain links TRBV10-3 to TRBJ1-4; D perhaps matches TRBD1 (5 bases). CDR3 length equals 14 residues. V was cut by 3 bases and J by 4 bases, with 9 bases left in between. Germline values: CDR1 ENHRY, CDR2 SYGVKD. Here the CDR3 reads CAISEQVVNEKLFF. In nucleotides, the CDR3 is TGTGCCATCAGTGAACAGGTCGTTAATGAAAAACTGTTTTTT.

This clonotype was recorded at least ten times. The chain's CDR3 is CASSPRWGDNEQFF. The CDR3 DNA follows: TGTGCCAGCAGCCCGAGATGGGGGGACAATGAGCAGTTCTTC. The chain links TRBV11-1 to TRBJ2-1, with D perhaps TRBD2 (6 bases). CDR3 length: 14 amino acids. The V and J ends lost 5 bases and 5 bases respectively, with 13 bases between them. CDR1 is SGHAT and CDR2 is FQDESV in the germline V gene (reference sequence).

This clonotype was seen a handful of times. The chain is built from TRBV7-9 and TRBJ2-2; tentatively, D is TRBD1 (5 bases). Deletions cut 2 bases from V and 1 base from J, with 8 bases between. Looked up from germline, CDR1 is SEHNR and CDR2 is FQNEAQ (reference sequence). The CDR3 totals 15 residues. The CDR3 loop reads CASSLSQGNTGELFF. As DNA, the CDR3 is TGTGCCAGCAGCTTAAGCCAGGGGAACACCGGGGAGCTGTTTTTT.